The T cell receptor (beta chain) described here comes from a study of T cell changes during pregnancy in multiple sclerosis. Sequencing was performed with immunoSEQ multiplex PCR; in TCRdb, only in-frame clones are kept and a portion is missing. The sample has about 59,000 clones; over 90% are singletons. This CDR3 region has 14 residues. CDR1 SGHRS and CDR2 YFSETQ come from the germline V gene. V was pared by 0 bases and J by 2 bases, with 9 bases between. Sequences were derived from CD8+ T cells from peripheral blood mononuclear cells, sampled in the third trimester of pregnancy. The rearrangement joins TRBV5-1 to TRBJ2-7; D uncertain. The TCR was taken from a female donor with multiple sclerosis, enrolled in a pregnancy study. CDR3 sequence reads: CASSLEAAAYEQYF. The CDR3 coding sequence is TGCGCCAGCAGCTTGGAGGCCGCGGCCTACGAGCAGTACTTC.